The 14 T cell receptor beta chains below were found in one sample sequenced in a study of T cells in women clearing cervical HPV infection. Some clones are missing from TCRdb's copy, which holds only in-frame ones; the method was immunoSEQ multiplex PCR. Recorded here are 20,000 to 25,000 clones; the top ten clones represent more than 9%. Sequences were obtained from blood buffy coat. The receptors come from a woman aged 18 to 75 with a cervical HPV16 infection that either progressed to CIN3+ or cleared (not recorded which).

On this clone: Sequencing ends 3 residues short of the CDR3 end; the germline J gene provides the rest. This sequence joins TRBV7-3 and TRBJ2-7; 11 bases agree with TRBD2. CDR3 size: 17 residues. Germline V gives CDR1 SGHTA, CDR2 FQGTGA. V shed 6 bases, J shed 5 bases, and the junction held 15 bases outside the gene matches. CDR3 bases read: TGTGCCAGCAGTTGCTCTAGCGGGGGGTGCGGGGGAGACGAG. This encodes CASSCSSGGCGGDE. The CDR3 in its entirety is CASSCSSGGCGGDEQYF. Looking up the rest from reference TRBV7-3 and TRBJ2-7 gives the full variable domain: GAGVSQTPSNKVTEKGKYVELRCDPISGHTALYWYRQSLGQGPEFLIYFQGTGAADDSGLPNDRFFAVRPEGSVSTLKIQRTERGDSAVYLCASSCSSGGCGGDEQYFGPGTRLTVT.

Points on this clone: The read ends 3 residues before the CDR3 terminus; that terminus is restored from the germline J gene. The J gene is TRBJ1-3, the V gene TRBV20-1, with 10 bases identical to TRBD1. V gave up 1 base and J gave up 4 bases; unmatched junction bases: 13. Per germline, CDR1 DFQATT and CDR2 SNEGSKA (reference sequence). CDR3 length: 18 residues. The chain's CDR3 is CSARAFRDRGLFGNTIYF. The sequenced CDR3 bases are TGCAGTGCTAGAGCGTTCCGGGACAGGGGTCTTTTCGGAAACACC.

The CDR3 region is CATGGRVTGELFF. The CDR3 DNA, read in part, is TGTGCCACCGGAGGCCGGGTAACCGGGGAG. The chain links TRBV19 to TRBJ2-2; D perhaps matches TRBD2 (5 bases). The read ends 3 residues early relative to the CDR3; the germline J gene fills the gap. The CDR3 length is 13 residues. V was trimmed by 10 bases and J by 5 bases, leaving 14 bases between them. Per germline, CDR1 LNHDA and CDR2 SQIVND (reference sequence).

With respect to this clone: Read data end 3 residues before the CDR3 end; the end is taken from the germline J gene. The gene calls are TRBV7-6 and TRBJ1-3, with D unclear. Trimming pared 5 bases from V and 0 bases from J, leaving 2 bases between. Looked up from germline, CDR1 is SGHVS and CDR2 is FNYEAQ. This CDR3 is built from 12 residues. The CDR3 bases that were read are TGTGCCAGCAGCCTCTCTGGAAACACC. It codes for CASSLSGNT. The whole CDR3 protein reads CASSLSGNTIYF.

Concerning this clone itself: The junction shows a germline mismatch at one end, possibly a read error. The CDR3 extends 3 residues past the end of the read, so its final part is completed from the germline J gene. The rearrangement joins TRBV4-2 to TRBJ1-2; 7 bases map to TRBD1. The CDR3 consists of 15 residues. Germline CDR1 and CDR2: LGHNA and YNFKEQ. The CDR3 bases that were read are TGCGCCAGCAGCCAAGCGATGCAGGGGGACTATGGC. This translates into CASSQAMQGDYG. The entire CDR3 is CASSQAMQGDYGYTF.

Notes on this clone: The read ends 3 residues shy of where the CDR3 ends; the end is completed using the germline J gene. This chain uses TRBV19 with TRBJ2-3, with 9 bases lining up with TRBD2. This CDR3 comprises 14 residues. The junction had 10 bases not matched to a gene; V was cut back by 9 bases and J by 6 bases. Germline CDR1 reads LNHDA; CDR2 reads SQIVND (reference sequence). The covered CDR3 bases are TGTGCCAGCCGTCTTAGCGGGAGACCCGATACG. This gives the protein CASRLSGRPDT. The complete CDR3 reads CASRLSGRPDTQYF.

According to its frequency, this clone is medium-sized. The read terminates 3 residues ahead of where the CDR3 ends, so the germline J gene completes it. The J gene is TRBJ2-5, the V gene TRBV7-9; D may be TRBD1 (6 bases). This CDR3 spans 13 amino acids. The V and J ends lost 5 bases and 4 bases respectively, with 11 bases between them. In germline, CDR1 is SEHNR, CDR2 FQNEAQ (reference sequence). The CDR3 bases that were read are TGTGCCAGCAGCCCCACAGGGCTAGAGACC. Its translation is CASSPTGLET. The CDR3 as a whole reads CASSPTGLETQYF.

Worth noting for this clone: One junction end does not reproduce the germline sequence, and a read error may be involved. From the germline J gene comes the end of the CDR3, since the read stops 3 residues before it. The V gene is TRBV4-1, the J gene TRBJ2-5, with D perhaps TRBD2 (5 bases). Germline assignment: CDR1 MGHRA and CDR2 YSYEKL. The CDR3 is made up of 15 amino acids. CDR3 DNA (partial): TGCGCCAGCGGCCACCTGGGCAGCGGCCAAGAGACC. Translated, it gives CASGHLGSGQET. The CDR3 in its entirety is CASGHLGSGQETQYF.

About this clone itself: The CDR3 end falls 3 residues outside the read, so it is completed with the germline J gene. The V gene is TRBV7-9, the J gene TRBJ1-1, with D hard to call. The V gene lost 5 bases and the J gene lost 3 bases, with 13 bases spanning the gap. Germline V gene data show CDR1 as SEHNR and CDR2 as FQNEAQ (reference sequence). The CDR3 length is 14 residues. This CDR3 is CASSRLTSDTEAFF. The sequenced part of the CDR3 DNA is TGTGCCAGCAGCCGATTGACTTCGGACACTGAA.

Regarding this clone: Coverage ceases 3 residues before the CDR3 finishes, and the germline J gene fills in the end. The rearrangement links TRBV6-2 or TRBV6-3 to TRBJ2-1; 11 nucleotides match TRBD2. V dropped 6 bases and J dropped 6; count of bases not matched to a gene: 7. The V gene's germline CDR1 is MNHEY and CDR2 SVGEGT. This CDR3 has 15 residues. This CDR3 reads CASRATSGGVNEQFF. The DNA read from the CDR3 is TGTGCCAGCAGGGCCACTAGCGGGGGCGTCAATGAG.

For this clone: The sequence runs out 3 residues before the end of the CDR3; the remainder is reconstructed from the germline J gene. V gene TRBV6-2 or TRBV6-3 combines with J gene TRBJ2-2, with 7 bases matching TRBD2. The CDR3 runs 15 residues. Germline loops: CDR1 MNHEY, CDR2 SVGEGT. Trimming took 7 bases from V and 2 from J; bases not matched to a gene: 7. The sequenced CDR3 bases are TGTGCCAGCAACCAGCGGGGCCCCAACACCGGGGAG. This codes for CASNQRGPNTGE. The whole CDR3 region reads CASNQRGPNTGELFF.

About this clone itself: The CDR3 is cut off 3 residues early in the read; its end comes from the germline J gene. The V call is TRBV13, the J call TRBJ2-7; D is possibly TRBD1 (6 bases). Germline V gene sequence: CDR1 PRHDT, CDR2 FYEKMQ (reference sequence). V lost 4 bases and J lost 3, with 19 bases in between. The CDR3 is made up of 16 amino acids. The chain's CDR3 is CASSSRTGLAGYEQYF. The DNA read from the CDR3 is TGTGCCAGCAGCTCTCGAACAGGGCTCGCCGGCTACGAG.

In regard to this clone: The read halts 3 residues ahead of the CDR3 end, with the missing end drawn from the germline J gene. The J gene is TRBJ2-1, the V gene TRBV14, with TRBD2 matching 10 bases. CDR1 is SGHDN and CDR2 is FVKESK in the germline V gene. The V gene end was trimmed by 0 bases and the J gene end by 3 bases; junction bases not matched to a gene: 8. The CDR3 has 18 amino acids. The CDR3 DNA, read in part, is TGTGCCAGCAGCCAAGATCTAGCGGGAGACTCAGTCTACAATGAG. Encoded protein: CASSQDLAGDSVYNE. The whole CDR3 is CASSQDLAGDSVYNEQFF.

A word on this clone: Read coverage stops 3 residues before the CDR3 terminus; the germline J gene supplies the remainder. The chain joins TRBV11-2 to TRBJ1-2, with D uncertain. Trimming removed 3 bases from V and 2 bases from J, with 13 bases in between. This CDR3 contains 15 residues. Germline V gene data show CDR1 as SGHAT and CDR2 as FQNNGV. CDR3 DNA, as far as it was read: TGTGCCAGCAGCTTGTCCAACAAAGGGAACTATGGC. Its translation: CASSLSNKGNYG. The CDR3, in full, reads CASSLSNKGNYGYTF.